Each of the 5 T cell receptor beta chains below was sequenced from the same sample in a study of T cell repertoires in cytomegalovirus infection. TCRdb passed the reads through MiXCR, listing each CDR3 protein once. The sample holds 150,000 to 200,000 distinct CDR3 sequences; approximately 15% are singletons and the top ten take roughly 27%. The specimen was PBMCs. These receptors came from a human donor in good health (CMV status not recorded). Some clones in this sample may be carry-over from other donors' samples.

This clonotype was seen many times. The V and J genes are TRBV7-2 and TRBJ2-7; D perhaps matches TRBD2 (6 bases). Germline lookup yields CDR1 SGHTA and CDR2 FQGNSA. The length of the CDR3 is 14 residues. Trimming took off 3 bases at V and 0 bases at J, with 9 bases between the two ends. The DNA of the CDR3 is TGTGCCAGCAGCTTCGGACTACTCTCCTACGAGCAGTACTTC. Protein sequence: CASSFGLLSYEQYF.

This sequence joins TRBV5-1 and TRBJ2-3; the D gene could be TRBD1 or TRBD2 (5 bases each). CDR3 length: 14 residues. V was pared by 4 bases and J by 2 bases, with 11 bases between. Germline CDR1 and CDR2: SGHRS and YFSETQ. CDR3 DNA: TGCGCCAGCAGCCCCGGGACCCCCACAGATACGCAGTATTTT. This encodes CASSPGTPTDTQYF. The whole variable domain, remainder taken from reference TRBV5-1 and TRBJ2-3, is KAGVTQTPRYLIKTRGQQVTLSCSPISGHRSVSWYQQTPGQGLQFLFEYFSETQRNKGNFPGRFSGRQFSNSRSEMNVSTLELGDSALYLCASSPGTPTDTQYFGPGTRLTVL.

The CDR3 DNA reads TGTGCCACCAGCAGAGATCTCCTCAATAGGTACGCTGCTGAGCAGTACTTC. It codes for CATSRDLLNRYAAEQYF. J is TRBJ2-7 and V is TRBV15, with unresolved D. V lost 0 bases to trimming and J lost 7 bases, with 22 bases between them. The germline V gene has CDR1 LNHNV and CDR2 YYDKDF (reference sequence). This CDR3 is 17 amino acids long.

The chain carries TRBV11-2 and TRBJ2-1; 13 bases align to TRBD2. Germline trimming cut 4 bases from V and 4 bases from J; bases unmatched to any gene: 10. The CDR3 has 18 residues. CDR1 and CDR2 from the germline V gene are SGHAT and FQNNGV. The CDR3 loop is CASSSGLRLAGGYNEQFF. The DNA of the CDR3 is TGTGCCAGCAGCTCCGGACTGAGACTAGCGGGGGGATACAATGAGCAGTTCTTC.

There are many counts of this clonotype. The CDR3, as DNA: TGTGCCAGCAGTTATCCGGGACAGGGCTACGAGCAGTACTTC. Protein product: CASSYPGQGYEQYF. The rearrangement uses TRBV6-6 and TRBJ2-7; 9 nucleotides align to TRBD1. The junction had 3 bases not matched to a gene; V was cut back by 3 bases and J by 3 bases. The CDR3 covers 14 residues. The germline V gene encodes CDR1 MNHNY and CDR2 SVGAGI (reference sequence).